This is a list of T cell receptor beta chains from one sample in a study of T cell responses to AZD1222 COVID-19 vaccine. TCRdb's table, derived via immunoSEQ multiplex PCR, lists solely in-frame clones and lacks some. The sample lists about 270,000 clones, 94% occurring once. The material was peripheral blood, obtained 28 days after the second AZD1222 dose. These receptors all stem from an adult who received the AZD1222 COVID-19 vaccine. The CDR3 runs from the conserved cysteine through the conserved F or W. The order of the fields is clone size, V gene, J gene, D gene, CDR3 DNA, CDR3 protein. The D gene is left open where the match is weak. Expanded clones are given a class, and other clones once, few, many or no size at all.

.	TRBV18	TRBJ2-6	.	TGTGCCAGCTCACCAATGTTATCGGCCACCGGGGCCAACGTCCTGACTTTC	CASSPMLSATGANVLTF
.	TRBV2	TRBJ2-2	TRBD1	TGTGCCAGCAGTAGACTCAAGGGGGCAGGGAGAGGTACGACGAACACCGGGGAGCTGTTTTTT	CASSRLKGAGRGTTNTGELFF
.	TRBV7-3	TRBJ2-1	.	TGTGCCAGCAGCTTAACTGGGGGAGTCTACAATGAGCAGTTCTTC	CASSLTGGVYNEQFF
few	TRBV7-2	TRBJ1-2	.	TGTGCCAGCAGCCCCGGGGGGGAGGCTAACTATGGCTACACCTTC	CASSPGGEANYGYTF
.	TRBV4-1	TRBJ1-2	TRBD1	TGCGCCAGCAGCCAAAGGGGGCGATTCACCTTC	CASSQRGRFTF
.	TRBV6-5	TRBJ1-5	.	TGTGCCAGCAGTAGCGGGTTATACAATCAGCCCCAGCATTTT	CASSSGLYNQPQHF
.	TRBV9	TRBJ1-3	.	TGTGCCAGCAGCGTAGGAAGCTCTGGAAACACCATATATTTT	CASSVGSSGNTIYF
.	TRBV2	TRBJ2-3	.	TGTGCCAGCAGCGATGATACAGATACGCAGTATTTT	CASSDDTDTQYF
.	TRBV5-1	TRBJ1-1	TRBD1	TGCGCCAGCAGCCTTAGTACAGGGGGCACTAACACTGAAGCTTTCTTT	CASSLSTGGTNTEAFF
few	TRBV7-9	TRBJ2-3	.	TGTGCCAGCGGGGATTCTGCGGCAGATACGCAGTATTTT	CASGDSAADTQYF